This entry lists 19 T cell receptor beta chains sequenced from one sample in a study of blood T cell repertoires in COVID-19. The protocol was immunoSEQ multiplex PCR, while the TCRdb copy is restricted to in-frame clones and leaves out a portion. Of some 220,000 clones listed, roughly 85% are singletons. The sample comprised peripheral blood. The receptors were gathered from a woman in her late teens or twenties who had recovered from COVID-19.

The genes are TRBV30 and TRBJ2-3, with D possibly being TRBD2 (7 bases). Trimming left V 0 bases short and J 5 bases short, with 15 bases between. The length of the CDR3 is 15 residues. CDR1 is GTSNPN, CDR2 SVGIG, per germline (reference sequence). The DNA of the CDR3 is TGTGCCTGGAGTGTATCGGGGGGCGTTAAAGATACGCAGTATTTT. Its protein is CAWSVSGGVKDTQYF.

The V and J genes are TRBV18 and TRBJ2-1; possibly TRBD2 for D (5 bases). Trimming left V 2 bases short and J 7 bases short, with 12 bases between. This CDR3 contains 14 residues. Germline CDR1 and CDR2: KGHSH and LQKENI. CDR3 sequence: CASSPFGKVNEQFF. CDR3 in DNA: TGTGCCAGCTCACCATTCGGGAAGGTGAATGAGCAGTTCTTC.

The chain joins TRBV11-3 to TRBJ2-7; 13 nucleotides match TRBD2. The V gene end was trimmed by 0 bases and the J gene end by 3 bases; junction bases not matched to a gene: 11. From germline, CDR1 is SGHNT and CDR2 YENEEA. The CDR3 loop spans 19 amino acids. The CDR3 sequence is CASSLDRKRTSGSGYEQYF. The CDR3, as DNA: TGTGCCAGCAGCTTAGATCGTAAAAGGACTAGCGGGAGCGGCTACGAGCAGTACTTC.

This rearrangement joins TRBV9 to TRBJ2-2; possible D gene TRBD2, 5 bases. V shed 0 bases and J shed 5 bases, with 11 bases lying between them. Germline V gene data show CDR1 as SGDLS and CDR2 as YYNGEE. This CDR3 region has 15 residues. The CDR3 coding sequence is TGTGCCAGCAGCGTAGCGGGCAGGACTACCGGGGAGCTGTTTTTT. This gives the protein CASSVAGRTTGELFF.

With respect to this clone: Other DNA sequences within the sample encode an identical CDR3. The chain couples TRBV6-5 to TRBJ2-1; no clear D. This CDR3 is 12 amino acids long. Per the germline V gene, CDR1 is MNHEY and CDR2 is SVGAGI. Trimming removed 5 bases at V and 0 bases at J, with 2 bases between. The CDR3 region has the DNA TGTGCCAGCAGTCGCTCCTACAATGAGCAGTTCTTC. Translating gives CASSRSYNEQFF.

The rearrangement uses TRBV11-2 and TRBJ2-1; D is perhaps TRBD1 (6 bases). This CDR3 has 17 amino acids. Germline V CDR1 and CDR2: SGHAT, FQNNGV. Trimming stripped 7 bases from V and 5 bases from J, with 24 bases between. CDR3: CASISLRDTTPNNEQFF. The CDR3 DNA reads as TGTGCCAGCATCTCTCTCCGGGACACGACGCCTAACAATGAGCAGTTCTTC.

V usage is TRBV7-6 and J usage is TRBJ2-1; 9 nucleotides agree with TRBD1. CDR3 length equals 16 residues. Germline CDR1 and CDR2: SGHVS and FNYEAQ. V lost 5 bases, J lost 8 bases, and 13 bases stayed unmatched. CDR3 loop: CASSLDRDRVGDEQFF. In DNA form, the CDR3 reads TGTGCCAGCAGCCTCGACCGGGACAGGGTGGGCGATGAGCAGTTCTTC.

The gene calls are TRBV7-2 and TRBJ1-1; 9 bases map to TRBD1. Germline CDR1 reads SGHTA; CDR2 reads FQGNSA. The CDR3 consists of 15 residues. The V segment lost 0 bases and the J segment 5 bases; nucleotides outside the gene matches: 4. The CDR3 DNA follows: TGTGCCAGCAGCTTAGCACAGGGGGCGCGGACTGAAGCTTTCTTT. Protein: CASSLAQGARTEAFF.

The CDR3 loop is CASSRDYYSYNEQFF. Written as DNA, the CDR3 is TGTGCCAGCAGCCGGGACTATTACTCCTACAATGAGCAGTTCTTC. The V gene is TRBV5-4, the J gene TRBJ2-1, with 7 bases aligning to TRBD2. The CDR3 extends over 15 amino acids. V trimming: 4 bases; J trimming: 0 bases; junction bases outside the gene matches: 4. CDR1 and CDR2 from the germline V gene are SGHNT and YYREEE (reference sequence).

This chain connects TRBV9 to TRBJ2-1; D call uncertain. Germline V lookup: CDR1 SGDLS, CDR2 YYNGEE. The CDR3 runs 15 residues. V was clipped by 0 bases and J by 5 bases, with 12 bases between them. The CDR3 sequence is CASSVGGAPNNEQFF. The CDR3 DNA reads as TGTGCCAGCAGCGTAGGAGGAGCGCCCAACAATGAGCAGTTCTTC.

The J gene is TRBJ1-1, the V gene TRBV28; D unclear. The CDR3 covers 15 residues. The V gene lost 8 bases and the J gene lost 4 bases, with 20 bases spanning the gap. Germline V gene data show CDR1 as MDHEN and CDR2 as SYDVKM. Here the CDR3 DNA reads TGTGCCAGCCAGTCCCATTCCGGACTAGGCACTGAAGCTTTCTTT. Translation gives CASQSHSGLGTEAFF.

This clone was found once. The V call is TRBV24-1, the J call TRBJ1-5, with 8 bases that match TRBD1. J was trimmed by 3 bases and V by 4 bases; bases with no gene match: 7. Germline assignment: CDR1 KGHDR and CDR2 SFDVKD. This CDR3 comprises 16 residues. The CDR3 sequence: CATSDPGQGINQPQHF. In DNA, the CDR3 is TGTGCCACCAGTGACCCCGGACAGGGCATCAATCAGCCCCAGCATTTT.

The chain is built from TRBV11-2 and TRBJ2-5, with 9 bases aligning to TRBD2. V gave up 3 bases and J gave up 6 bases; unmatched junction bases: 5. The CDR3 sequence is 14 residues long. Germline lookup yields CDR1 SGHAT and CDR2 FQNNGV. CDR3 protein: CASSFPSGKKTQYF. As DNA, the CDR3 is TGTGCCAGCAGCTTCCCTAGCGGGAAAAAGACCCAGTACTTC. Full variable domain (missing parts from reference TRBV11-2 and TRBJ2-5): EAGVAQSPRYKIIEKRQSVAFWCNPISGHATLYWYQQILGQGPKLLIQFQNNGVVDDSQLPKDRFSAERLKGVDSTLKIQPAKLEDSAVYLCASSFPSGKKTQYFGPGTRLLVL.

The genes are TRBV19 and TRBJ1-1, with 10 bases fitting TRBD1. With 4 bases clipped from V and 3 bases from J, the junction kept 11 bases outside the gene matches. CDR1 LNHDA and CDR2 SQIVND come from the germline V gene (reference sequence). This CDR3 has 17 residues. Here the CDR3 reads CASSTLGQGMSDTEAFF. CDR3 DNA sequence: TGTGCCAGTAGTACGCTGGGACAGGGGATGTCGGACACTGAAGCTTTCTTT. The full variable domain, rest sourced from reference TRBV19 and TRBJ1-1, is DGGITQSPKYLFRKEGQNVTLSCEQNLNHDAMYWYRQDPGQGLRLIYYSQIVNDFQKGDIAEGYSVSREKKESFPLTVTSAQKNPTAFYLCASSTLGQGMSDTEAFFGQGTRLTVV.

The chain has TRBV6-1 and TRBJ1-5; the match to TRBD1 covers 8 bases. Trimming cost V 2 bases and J 0 bases; bases outside gene matches: 9. The CDR3 loop spans 18 amino acids. In germline, CDR1 is MNHNS, CDR2 SASEGT. CDR3: CASSEFGQGRNSNQPQHF. The CDR3, as DNA: TGTGCCAGCAGTGAATTCGGACAGGGCCGAAATAGCAATCAGCCCCAGCATTTT.

The genes are TRBV5-4 and TRBJ2-1; 11 nucleotides match TRBD2. Trimming took 4 bases from V and 6 from J; bases not matched to a gene: 12. The CDR3 covers 17 residues. Germline V CDR1 and CDR2: SGHNT, YYREEE (reference sequence). The CDR3 loop is CASSLQMVAGGGNEQFF. In DNA form, the CDR3 reads TGTGCCAGCAGCCTACAAATGGTAGCGGGAGGGGGCAATGAGCAGTTCTTC.

This clone occurred once. The J gene is TRBJ1-1, the V gene TRBV6-5; 7 bases map to TRBD1. The CDR3 covers 14 residues. Losses at the gene ends were 4 bases for V and 0 bases for J; bases not matched to a gene: 2. Germline V lookup: CDR1 MNHEY, CDR2 SVGAGI. The CDR3 protein is CASSWDRLNTEAFF. The CDR3 DNA follows: TGTGCCAGCAGTTGGGACAGACTGAACACTGAAGCTTTCTTT.

The rearrangement uses TRBV4-2 and TRBJ1-4; TRBD1 matches 8 bases. The J segment lost 5 bases and the V segment lost 0 bases, leaving 2 bases of the junction unmatched. This CDR3 is built from 15 residues. Per germline, CDR1 LGHNA and CDR2 YNFKEQ. Written as DNA, the CDR3 is TGTGCCAGCAGCCAAGATTGGACAGGGAATGAAAAACTGTTTTTT. This translates into CASSQDWTGNEKLFF.

The genes are TRBV7-2 and TRBJ2-5; the match to TRBD1 covers 7 bases. CDR1 is SGHTA, CDR2 FQGNSA, per germline. Trimming at V came to 4 bases and at J to 7 bases, leaving 9 bases not matched to a gene. CDR3 length: 14 amino acids. The CDR3 reads CASSYRGLRGTQYF. The CDR3 DNA follows: TGTGCCAGCAGCTACAGGGGATTGAGAGGGACCCAGTACTTC. The full variable domain, its missing parts supplied by reference TRBV7-2 and TRBJ2-5, is GAGVSQSPSNKVTEKGKDVELRCDPISGHTALYWYRQSLGQGLEFLIYFQGNSAPDKSGLPSDRFSAERTGGSVSTLTIQRTQQEDSAVYLCASSYRGLRGTQYFGPGTRLLVL.